These 17 T cell receptor beta chains share one sample of origin, sequenced in a study of shared clonotypes between healthy human individuals. CD45RO-negative, CCR7-positively selected cells formed the naive CD8 fraction, excluding terminally differentiated effector memory CD45RA+ cells. TCRdb's copy holds only in-frame clones and misses some; the assay was immunoSEQ multiplex PCR. Of hundreds of thousands of clones in the sample, about 95% are singletons; the top ten hold 0.11%. Sequenced material: naive CD8+ T cells sorted from blood. Every receptor here comes from a woman aged 30 to 39 in good health.

The chain joins TRBV28 to TRBJ2-7; no firm D call. CDR1 and CDR2 (germline): MDHEN, SYDVKM. V was cut by 6 bases and J by 3 bases, with 15 bases left in between. The CDR3 is 14 residues long. CDR3 coding DNA: TGTGCCAGCAGGCTTTTAGGTGGGAACTACGAGCAGTACTTC. Protein product: CASRLLGGNYEQYF.

The chain carries TRBV27 and TRBJ1-4; 7 bases agree with TRBD1. This CDR3 contains 13 residues. The junction had 5 bases not matched to a gene; V was cut back by 5 bases and J by 8 bases. Germline V CDR1 and CDR2: MNHEY, SMNVEV (reference sequence). The CDR3 coding sequence is TGTGCCAGCAGTCAGGACAGGAGCGAAAAACTGTTTTTT. This gives the protein CASSQDRSEKLFF.

The rearrangement joins TRBV13 to TRBJ2-1; D is uncertain. V lost 4 bases and J 5 bases, leaving 9 bases between the germline ends. From germline, CDR1 is PRHDT and CDR2 FYEKMQ (reference sequence). CDR3 size: 13 residues. As DNA, the CDR3 is TGTGCCAGCAGCTCGGTACCCAACAATGAGCAGTTCTTC. It specifies CASSSVPNNEQFF.

In regard to this clone: This same CDR3 is encoded by further DNA sequences in the sample. The chain couples TRBV9 to TRBJ2-7; 10 bases agree with TRBD1. Trimming at V came to 2 bases and at J to 2 bases, leaving 1 base not matched to a gene. Looked up from germline, CDR1 is SGDLS and CDR2 is YYNGEE. This CDR3 region has 14 residues. The CDR3 coding sequence is TGTGCCAGCAGCGTGGGGACAGGGGCCTACGAGCAGTACTTC. Translated, it gives CASSVGTGAYEQYF.

The chain is built from TRBV6-5 and TRBJ2-7, with TRBD1 as a possible D gene (6 bases). The CDR3 is 14 residues long. Germline CDR1 MNHEY, CDR2 SVGAGI. The ends were cut back, 2 bases at V and 0 bases at J, with 8 bases in the middle. The CDR3 DNA follows: TGTGCCAGCAGTTACACAGGGAGCTCCTACGAGCAGTACTTC. Residues: CASSYTGSSYEQYF.

This chain connects TRBV13 to TRBJ1-1, with no clear D. The CDR3 length is 15 residues. Trimming removed 4 bases at V and 0 bases at J, with 12 bases between. Germline lookup yields CDR1 PRHDT and CDR2 FYEKMQ (reference sequence). CDR3: CASSSLATLNTEAFF. Written as DNA, the CDR3 is TGTGCCAGCAGCTCGCTCGCAACACTGAACACTGAAGCTTTCTTT.

This chain links TRBV15 with TRBJ2-3; no firm D call. The CDR3 sequence is 15 residues long. Trimming cost V 2 bases and J 2 bases, with 11 bases left between them. The germline CDR1 and CDR2 sequences are LNHNV and YYDKDF (reference sequence). CDR3 in amino acids: CATSRTQPFTDTQYF. As DNA, the CDR3 is TGTGCCACCAGCAGAACCCAGCCATTCACAGATACGCAGTATTTT.

The chain carries TRBV27 and TRBJ2-7; D may correspond to TRBD1 or TRBD2 (5 bases each). Germline V gene lookup returns CDR1 MNHEY and CDR2 SMNVEV (reference sequence). This CDR3 has 12 residues. V was trimmed by 11 bases and J by 3 bases, leaving 14 bases between them. DNA of the CDR3: TGTGCCCGCCAGAGGGGCCGCTACGAGCAGTACTTC. This sequence encodes CARQRGRYEQYF.

V gene TRBV7-9 combines with J gene TRBJ2-4, with a tentative D call TRBD2 (5 bases). Trimming left V 5 bases short and J 6 bases short, with 17 bases between. Germline V gene data show CDR1 as SEHNR and CDR2 as FQNEAQ (reference sequence). The CDR3 totals 15 residues. The CDR3 nucleotides are TGTGCCAGCAGCCCTCCCTCCACACGGGGAAACATTCAGTACTTC. It encodes CASSPPSTRGNIQYF.

This chain links TRBV27 with TRBJ2-3, with a possible D match to TRBD2 (5 bases). This CDR3 has 17 amino acids. V lost 2 bases, J lost 0 bases, and 15 bases lay in between. In germline, CDR1 is MNHEY, CDR2 SMNVEV (reference sequence). The CDR3: CASSLQAEIASTDTQYF. CDR3 bases: TGTGCCAGCAGTTTACAAGCGGAAATAGCTAGCACAGATACGCAGTATTTT.

This sequence joins TRBV7-9 and TRBJ1-1, with D tentatively TRBD1 (6 bases). CDR1 SEHNR and CDR2 FQNEAQ come from the germline V gene (reference sequence). Trimming took 7 bases from V and 2 from J, leaving 29 bases between them. The CDR3 is made up of 19 amino acids. The CDR3, as DNA: TGTGCCAGCACCATTAGAAGGTCGGGGGGCGCTTCCATAAACACTGAAGCTTTCTTT. It encodes CASTIRRSGGASINTEAFF.

This chain links TRBV7-9 with TRBJ1-2; D is uncertain. Looked up from germline, CDR1 is SEHNR and CDR2 is FQNEAQ (reference sequence). There are 13 residues in the CDR3. Trimming left V 2 bases short and J 0 bases short, with 4 bases between. The CDR3 nucleotides read TGTGCCAGCAGCTTATGGGCTAACTATGGCTACACCTTC. This codes for CASSLWANYGYTF.

J is TRBJ2-7 and V is TRBV9, with D tentatively TRBD1 or TRBD2 (5 bases each). The CDR3 consists of 15 residues. Trimming took off 0 bases at V and 0 bases at J, with 10 bases between the two ends. Germline V gene lookup returns CDR1 SGDLS and CDR2 YYNGEE. CDR3 bases: TGTGCCAGCAGCGTAGAGCCGGGGCTCTCCTACGAGCAGTACTTC. Translated, it gives CASSVEPGLSYEQYF.

The rearrangement links TRBV11-2 to TRBJ2-7; tentatively, D is TRBD1 (6 bases). This CDR3 is built from 16 residues. Germline V CDR1 and CDR2: SGHAT, FQNNGV. The V and J ends lost 1 base and 2 bases respectively, with 15 bases between them. CDR3 amino acids: CASSLAPMDSTYEQYF. CDR3 in DNA: TGTGCCAGCAGCTTAGCCCCAATGGACAGCACCTACGAGCAGTACTTC.

As regards this clone: This sample includes further DNA sequences coding for the same CDR3. This chain connects TRBV28 to TRBJ2-2, with a weak D call TRBD2 (6 bases). V was pared by 3 bases and J by 5 bases, with 10 bases between. Germline V gene data show CDR1 as MDHEN and CDR2 as SYDVKM. CDR3 length: 14 amino acids. CDR3 loop: CASSFRLGTGELFF. CDR3 DNA: TGTGCCAGCAGTTTCCGACTAGGGACCGGGGAGCTGTTTTTT.

The V gene is TRBV7-9, the J gene TRBJ2-1, with D possibly TRBD1 on 6 matching bases. CDR1 is SEHNR, CDR2 FQNEAQ, per germline (reference sequence). CDR3 length equals 13 residues. V was pared by 5 bases and J by 14 bases, with 19 bases between. DNA of the CDR3: TGTGCCAGCAGCATAGATATAAACAGGGATGAGTTCTTC. Protein sequence: CASSIDINRDEFF.

The chain employs TRBV28 and TRBJ2-7; a weak D match, TRBD1 (5 bases). V was clipped by 5 bases and J by 6 bases, with 11 bases between them. Germline V CDR1 and CDR2: MDHEN, SYDVKM. This CDR3 comprises 12 residues. CDR3 DNA sequence: TGTGCCAGCAGTCCTTCAGGGCCCGAGCAGTACTTC. It encodes CASSPSGPEQYF.